This T cell receptor (beta chain) emerged from a study of identical twins. Study findings and constraints: Out-of-frame beta chain sequences displayed weaker excess sharing between twins.

There were only healthy Caucasians among the donors. It was template switching that added a universal primer site, and there were unique molecular identifiers on the cDNA. Each CDR3 protein is one row after TCRdb ran MiXCR on the 5' RACE reads. The sample yields 1.5 million to 2 million distinct CDR3 sequences, under 35% seen once. V lost 0 bases to trimming and J lost 4 bases; unmatched junction nucleotides: 8. The germline gives CDR1 LGHNA, CDR2 YNFKEQ. The CDR3 is 16 residues long. In the case of this clonotype: The antigen is undetermined.

The chain links TRBV4-2 to TRBJ1-1, with 7 bases aligning to TRBD1. The sequenced sample was cord blood. This clonotype was obtained from a newborn girl in good health. The CDR3 here is CASSQDSRGRSTEAFF. The CDR3 region has the DNA TGTGCCAGCAGCCAAGATTCCAGGGGGAGAAGCACTGAAGCTTTCTTT.